This T cell receptor (beta chain) was recovered during a study of T-cell reconstitution after alpha-beta-depleted transplantation in children. This CDR3 region has 11 residues. Trimming shortened V by 4 bases and J by 5 bases, and 5 bases separated the two germline ends. The germline CDR1 and CDR2 sequences are MNHEY and SVGEGT. A library of TCRbeta sequences, prepared with unique molecular identifiers, was generated. MiXCR was run by TCRdb on the PCR reads, yielding one entry per CDR3 protein. The sample shows 440,000 or so distinct CDR3 sequences, about 11% of them seen only once. This clonotype was seen at least ten times.

The source is a human donor who donated a stem cell graft to a child with acute myeloid leukemia. Specimen: PBMCs from the stem cell graft donor, collected from the stem cell graft. The chain uses TRBV6-2 or TRBV6-3 and TRBJ1-1; D gene unclear. CDR3 protein: CASSWRTEAFF. In nucleotides, the CDR3 is TGTGCCAGCAGTTGGAGAACTGAAGCTTTCTTT.